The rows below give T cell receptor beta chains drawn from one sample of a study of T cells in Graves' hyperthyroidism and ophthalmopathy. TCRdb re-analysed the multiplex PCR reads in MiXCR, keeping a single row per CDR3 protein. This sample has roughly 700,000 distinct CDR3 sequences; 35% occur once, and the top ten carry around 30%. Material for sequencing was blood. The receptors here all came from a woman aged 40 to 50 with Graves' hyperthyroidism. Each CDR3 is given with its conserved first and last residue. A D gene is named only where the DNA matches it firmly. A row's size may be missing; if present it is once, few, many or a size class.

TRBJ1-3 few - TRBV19 TGTGCCAGTCAGAGGGAAGAATCTGGAAACACCATATATTTT CASQREESGNTIYF
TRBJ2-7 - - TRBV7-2 TGTGCCAGCAGCCCTATCAGGGGTGAGCAGTACTTC CASSPIRGEQYF
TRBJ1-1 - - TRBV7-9 TGTGCCAGCTGTCGGGGGAACACTGAAGCTTTCTTT CASCRGNTEAFF
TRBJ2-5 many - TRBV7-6 TGTGCCAGCCAATGGCGAAACCAAGAGACCCAGTACTTC CASQWRNQETQYF
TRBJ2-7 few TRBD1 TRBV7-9 TGTGCCAGCAGCCCACCTCCGGACAGGTCGGGGTACGAGCAGTACTTC CASSPPPDRSGYEQYF
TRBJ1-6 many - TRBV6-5 TGTGCCAGCAGGGAGGAACAAAATAATTCACCCCTCCACTTT CASREEQNNSPLHF
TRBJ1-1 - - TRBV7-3 TGCGCCAGCAGCCAAGAAGGTTGGGCAATAAACGCTGAAGCTTTCTTT CASSQEGWAINAEAFF
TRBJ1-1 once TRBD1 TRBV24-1 TGTGCCACCAGTGAGGCAGGGCAGGGGGACACTGAAGCTTTCTTT CATSEAGQGDTEAFF
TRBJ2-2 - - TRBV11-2 TGTGCCAGCAGCTTAGGCAGGCGGGGGCCCGGGGAGCTGTTTTTT CASSLGRRGPGELFF
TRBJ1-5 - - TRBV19 TGTGCCAGTAGGAGGGGGGCCGAGGAGACCCAGCATTTT CASRRGAEETQHF
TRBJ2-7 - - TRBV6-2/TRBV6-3 TGTGCCAGCGGGGAAGACAGGATAAGCTCCTACGAGCAGTACTTC CASGEDRISSYEQYF
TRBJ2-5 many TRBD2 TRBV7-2 TGTGCCAGCAGCTCCGGGACTAGTCAGGAGACCCAGTACTTC CASSSGTSQETQYF
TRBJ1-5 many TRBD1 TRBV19 TGTGCCAGTACCCCGGACAGGGGGCAGGGTCAGCCCCAGCATTTT CASTPDRGQGQPQHF
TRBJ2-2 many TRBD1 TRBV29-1 TGCAGCGTTGTCGGACAGGCGAACACCGGGGAGCTGTTTTTT CSVVGQANTGELFF
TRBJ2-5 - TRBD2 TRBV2 TGTGCCAGCAGCTCCGGACTAGCGGCGAAATACGAAAAGCAAGAGACCCAGTACTTC CASSSGLAAKYEKQETQYF
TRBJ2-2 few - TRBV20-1 TGCAGTGCGGGGGACGCAGCGAACACCGGGGAGCTGTTTTTT CSAGDAANTGELFF
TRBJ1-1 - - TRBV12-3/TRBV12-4 TGTGCCAGCAGCAGTCTAGGTGGAGGGGGCACTGAAGCTTTCTTT CASSSLGGGGTEAFF
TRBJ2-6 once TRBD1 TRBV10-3 TGTGCCAGCAGTCGAAACAGGGGGCGACCCTCTGGGGCCAACGTCCCGACTTTC CASSRNRGRPSGANVPTF
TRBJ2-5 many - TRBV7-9 TGTGCCAGTCGCATCGGGGCGTACCAAGAGACCCAGTACTTC CASRIGAYQETQYF
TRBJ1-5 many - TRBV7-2 TGTGCCAGCAGCTTAGATCATAGTCAGCCCCAGCATTTT CASSLDHSQPQHF
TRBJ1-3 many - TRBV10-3 TGTGCCATCAGTGAGCTAGAGGTCCCTGGAAACACCATATATTTT CAISELEVPGNTIYF
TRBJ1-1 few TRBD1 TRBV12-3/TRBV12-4 TGTGCCAGCAGAGGGGACAGGGGAAGGGGCACTGAAGCTTTCTTT CASRGDRGRGTEAFF
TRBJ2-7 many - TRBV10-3 TGTGCCATCAGTGACTCACAGAGCTCCTACGAGCAGTACTTC CAISDSQSSYEQYF
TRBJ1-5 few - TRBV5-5 TGTGCCAGCAGCTTGGCGGGAAACTGGTACAATCAGCCCCAGCATTTT CASSLAGNWYNQPQHF
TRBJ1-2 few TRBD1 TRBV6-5 TGTGCCAGCAATAGCCCGGGACAGGGGGAGAAGGGCTACACCTTC CASNSPGQGEKGYTF
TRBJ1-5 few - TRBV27 TGTGCCAGCACCCTGACCGCACGGGGTGGGCCCCAGCATTTT CASTLTARGGPQHF
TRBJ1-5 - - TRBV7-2 TGTGCCAGCAGCCCCCGACGGGCAGGGGGCAATCAGCCCCAGCATTTT CASSPRRAGGNQPQHF
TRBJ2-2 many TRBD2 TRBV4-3 TGCGCCAGCAGCGGGGGGGCGAACACCGGGGAGCTGTTTTTT CASSGGANTGELFF
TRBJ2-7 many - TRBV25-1 TGTGCCAGCAGTGTTAGGCAGGGCGTTTACGAGCAGTACTTC CASSVRQGVYEQYF
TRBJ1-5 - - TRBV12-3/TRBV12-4 TGTGCCAGCAGTTCACAGGAGGCTCAGCCCCAGCATTTT CASSSQEAQPQHF
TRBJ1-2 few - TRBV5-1 TGCGCCAGCAGCTTGGAAGGGGGGAGCTATGGCTACACCTTC CASSLEGGSYGYTF
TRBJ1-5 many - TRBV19 TGTGCCAGTAGTATACAGGACGGTCAGCCCCAGCATTTT CASSIQDGQPQHF
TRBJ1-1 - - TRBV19 TGTGCCAGTATTCCCAACGCCCCCAGGGGATACACTGAAGCTTTCTTT CASIPNAPRGYTEAFF
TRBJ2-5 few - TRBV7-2 TGTGCCAGCAGCTTAGAGCCCTGGGGCCGAGAGACCCAGTACTTC CASSLEPWGRETQYF
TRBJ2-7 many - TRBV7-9 TGTGCCAGCAGCGAAATGACAGGTTCCTACGAGCAGTACTTC CASSEMTGSYEQYF
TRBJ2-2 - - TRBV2 TGTGCCAGCAGTTTAACTGTTGGTCGGGCCGGGGAGCTGTTTTTT CASSLTVGRAGELFF
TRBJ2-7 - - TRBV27 TGTGCCAGCAGTTTAACACAGAAAAGCTCCTACGAGCAGTACTTC CASSLTQKSSYEQYF
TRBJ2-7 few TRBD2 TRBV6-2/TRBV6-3 TGTGCCAGCAGGACCTGGGGACTAGCAACCTACGAGCAGTACTTC CASRTWGLATYEQYF
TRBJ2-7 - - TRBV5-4 TGTGCCAGCAGCGCCCAACAGCGCACAAACTACAATGAGCAGTACTTC CASSAQQRTNYNEQYF
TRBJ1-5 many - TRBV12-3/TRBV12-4 TGTGCCAGCAGCTTAGCAGGGGTTCCGGATCAGCCCCAGCATTTT CASSLAGVPDQPQHF
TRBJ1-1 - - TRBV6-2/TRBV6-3 TGTGCCAGCAGTTCGGGAAACATGAACACTGAAGCTTTCTTT CASSSGNMNTEAFF
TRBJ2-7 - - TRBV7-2 TGTGCCAGCAGCCAAGATTCCAGAGTCCGCGAGCAGTACTTC CASSQDSRVREQYF
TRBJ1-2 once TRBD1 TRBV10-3 TGTGCCATCAGTTTAAGGCAGGGGGGCTATGGCTACACCTTC CAISLRQGGYGYTF
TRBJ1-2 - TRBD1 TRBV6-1 TGTGCCAGCAGTGAAGCATTGTATGGACAGGGGGCCTATGGCTACACCTTC CASSEALYGQGAYGYTF
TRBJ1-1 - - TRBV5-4 TGTGCCAGCAGCTCCAGGGGATGGGGCACTGAAGCTTTCTTT CASSSRGWGTEAFF
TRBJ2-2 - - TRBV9 TGTGCCAGCACCCTAAATCCCGGGACGGAGAACACCGGGGAGCTGTTTTTT CASTLNPGTENTGELFF
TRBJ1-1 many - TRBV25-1 TGTGCCAGCAGTTTGCGGGAGGCCGCTGAAGCTTTCTTT CASSLREAAEAFF
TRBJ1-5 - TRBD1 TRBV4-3 TGCGCCAGCAGCCAGTCGGACAGGGGAAATCAGCCCCAGCATTTT CASSQSDRGNQPQHF